This T cell receptor (beta chain) was recovered during a study of blood T cell repertoires in COVID-19. Profiled with immunoSEQ multiplex PCR; TCRdb holds only in-frame clones, not every one. The table has roughly 300,000 clones, roughly 87% seen once. The ends lost 2 bases at V and 7 bases at J; junction bases unmatched: 3. The CDR3 spans 15 residues. Germline CDR1 is MNHEY and CDR2 is SMNVEV (reference sequence). Material for sequencing was peripheral blood. This rearrangement joins TRBV27 to TRBJ2-1; TRBD2 matches at 12 bases. The source is a human donor in a cohort sampled during active COVID-19. In DNA, the CDR3 is TGTGCCAGCAGTTTAAAGGGACTAGCGGGTAATGAGCAGTTCTTC. Translated: CASSLKGLAGNEQFF.